This TCR beta chain is from a study of T-cell memory formation after mild COVID-19. Study-wide background: Most TCR clusters belonged to a single donor. Study outcomes and limitations: Memory cells collected pre-infection included some clones that later responded, suggesting cross-reactive memory joined. Nothing confirmed that second-wave clones peaking on day 37 were specific for SARS-CoV-2.

The V and J ends lost 2 bases and 1 base respectively, with 8 bases between them. The CDR3 spans 14 residues. Germline loops: CDR1 MNHEY, CDR2 SVGAGI. This clonotype was seen more than once but under ten times. The antigen is unknown. Employing constant-segment primers, 5'RACE generated TCR alpha and TCR beta cDNA libraries bearing sample barcodes and UMIs. TCRdb re-called the 5' RACE reads through MiXCR, storing one row per CDR3 protein. The top ten clones hold around two fifths of a sample with around 110,000 distinct CDR3 sequences, approximately 14% of them seen once. The sample taken for sequencing was PBMCs or a T cell subset sorted from them (not recorded which). The sequence came from a man aged 18 to 29 who had mild COVID-19 (a few samples of this study predate the infection). Cell type and time point are not known. V and J are TRBV6-5 and TRBJ2-5; D not certain. The DNA for the CDR3 is TGTGCCAGCAGTTACGGTGTCGGCCAAGAGACCCAGTACTTC. This encodes CASSYGVGQETQYF.